One sample yielded the 30 T cell receptor beta chains listed below, sequenced in a study of T cell repertoires in cytomegalovirus infection. TCRdb fed the reads into MiXCR, producing one record per CDR3 protein. The table shows around 490,000 distinct CDR3 sequences, with 26% occurring only once. The specimen sequenced was PBMCs. These receptors originate from a human donor in good health (CMV status not recorded). Some clones in this sample may be carry-over from other donors' samples.

The V call is TRBV9, the J call TRBJ2-1, with 10 bases identical to TRBD1. This CDR3 is 16 amino acids long. Germline assignment: CDR1 SGDLS and CDR2 YYNGEE. Trimming took 0 bases from V and 5 from J; bases not matched to a gene: 5. The CDR3 here is CASSVGGQGIDNEQFF. CDR3 DNA sequence: TGTGCCAGCAGCGTAGGGGGACAGGGGATCGACAATGAGCAGTTCTTC.

This clonotype was counted between two and nine times. The chain uses TRBV6-2 or TRBV6-3 and TRBJ1-2, with D tentatively TRBD1 (5 bases). The CDR3 length is 15 residues. Trimming removed 4 bases from V and 10 bases from J, with 22 bases in between. Germline-derived CDR1 and CDR2 are MNHEY and SVGEGT. The CDR3 region is CASSWAPGQPDAYTF. The CDR3 DNA is TGTGCCAGCAGTTGGGCTCCGGGGCAGCCCGATGCCTACACCTTC.

This chain connects TRBV7-9 to TRBJ2-7, with TRBD1 identical over 9 bases. The germline CDR1 and CDR2 sequences are SEHNR and FQNEAQ (reference sequence). The CDR3 has 14 residues. The V segment lost 4 bases and the J segment 5 bases; nucleotides outside the gene matches: 6. The CDR3 loop is CASSSGQGRNEQYF. CDR3 DNA: TGTGCCAGCAGCTCGGGACAGGGAAGGAACGAGCAGTACTTC.

This sequence joins TRBV3-1 and TRBJ1-3, with 8 nucleotides matching TRBD1. The CDR3 loop spans 17 amino acids. V was clipped by 1 base and J by 0 bases; unmatched bases: 5. Germline CDR1 LGHDT, CDR2 YNNKEL (reference sequence). In nucleotides, the CDR3 is TGTGCCAGCAGCCAAGGGACAGGGAGACCCTCTGGAAACACCATATATTTT. Its translation is CASSQGTGRPSGNTIYF. The variable domain in full, with the rest retrieved from reference TRBV3-1 and TRBJ1-3, is DTAVSQTPKYLVTQMGNDKSIKCEQNLGHDTMYWYKQDSKKFLKIMFSYNNKELIINETVPNRFSPKSPDKAHLNLHINSLELGDSAVYFCASSQGTGRPSGNTIYFGEGSWLTVV.

This clonotype was counted at least ten times. The chain recombines TRBV5-6 with TRBJ2-2, with D possibly being TRBD2 (6 bases). Germline values: CDR1 SGHDT, CDR2 YYEEEE. V shed 0 bases and J shed 1 base, with 7 bases lying between them. This CDR3 contains 15 residues. The CDR3: CASSLVGGNTGELFF. CDR3 DNA sequence: TGTGCCAGCAGCTTGGTGGGGGGGAACACCGGGGAGCTGTTTTTT.

This clonotype was counted many times. This chain connects TRBV7-2 to TRBJ2-7, with 7 positions matching TRBD1. Germline V gives CDR1 SGHTA, CDR2 FQGNSA. This CDR3 region has 12 residues. J lost 4 bases, V lost 5 bases, and 2 bases had no gene match. CDR3 coding DNA: TGTGCCAGCAGCCCCAGGGGGTACGAGCAGTACGTC. Its translation: CASSPRGYEQYV.

The gene calls are TRBV6-5 and TRBJ2-7; TRBD2 aligns across 8 bases. The CDR3 is 14 amino acids. Germline V gene lookup returns CDR1 MNHEY and CDR2 SVGAGI. Trimming removed 2 bases from V and 4 bases from J; junction bases left unmatched: 4. CDR3 amino acids: CASSYQRELYEQYF. The CDR3 DNA sequence: TGTGCCAGCAGTTACCAGCGGGAGCTATACGAGCAGTACTTC.

The rearrangement links TRBV20-1 to TRBJ2-2, with a tentative D call TRBD2 (6 bases). Germline V gene lookup returns CDR1 DFQATT and CDR2 SNEGSKA (reference sequence). The V end lost 4 bases, the J end lost 1 base, and 10 bases lay between the germline ends. The CDR3 has 14 amino acids. CDR3 sequence reads: CSAMGLQNTGELFF. The CDR3 nucleotides read TGCAGTGCTATGGGACTGCAGAACACCGGGGAGCTGTTTTTT.

The chain joins TRBV12-3 or TRBV12-4 to TRBJ1-6; possibly TRBD1 for D (6 bases). With 4 bases removed from V and 8 bases from J, the gap between germline ends came to 9 bases. The CDR3 runs 13 residues. The CDR3 bases are TGTGCCAGCAGTTATCGGACAGATTCACCCCTCCACTTT. Protein product: CASSYRTDSPLHF.

This chain connects TRBV6-6 to TRBJ2-4; 9 nucleotides line up with TRBD1. The trim removed 6 bases at V and 7 bases at J, leaving 4 bases unmatched. The CDR3 covers 13 residues. Per germline, CDR1 MNHNY and CDR2 SVGAGI (reference sequence). For the CDR3, the DNA is TGTGCCAGCAGGCTGACAGGGGGGAACATTCAGTACTTC. Translated: CASRLTGGNIQYF.

This clonotype has only a few counts. The CDR3 loop reads CASSEGRTNHYGYTF. The DNA for the CDR3 is TGTGCCAGCAGTGAGGGTCGAACGAACCACTATGGCTACACCTTC. J is TRBJ1-2 and V is TRBV2; no clear D gene. Trimming cost V 3 bases and J 3 bases, with 14 bases left between them. This CDR3 contains 15 residues. Germline V gene sequence: CDR1 SNHLY, CDR2 FYNNEI.

CDR3 sequence reads: CSASPSDTQYF. DNA for the CDR3: TGCAGTGCTTCACCCTCAGATACGCAGTATTTT. The genes are TRBV20-1 and TRBJ2-3; D is unresolved. The length of the CDR3 is 11 residues. The germline V gene encodes CDR1 DFQATT and CDR2 SNEGSKA (reference sequence). V was cut by 5 bases and J by 4 bases, with 7 bases left in between.

The chain has TRBV6-8 and TRBJ2-1, with 7 bases fitting TRBD2. CDR3 length: 11 amino acids. Trimming at V came to 10 bases and at J to 9 bases, leaving 6 bases not matched to a gene. The V gene's germline CDR1 is MNHGY and CDR2 SAAAGT. DNA of the CDR3: TGTGCCACTGGGACTATCGGTGAGCAGTTCTTC. It translates to CATGTIGEQFF.

This clonotype was found many times. The rearrangement joins TRBV7-2 to TRBJ1-2; 7 positions match TRBD1. CDR3 length: 14 residues. The V gene's germline CDR1 is SGHTA and CDR2 FQGNSA. After removal of 5 bases from V and 4 bases from J, the junction contained 7 bases not matched to a gene. In nucleotides, the CDR3 is TGTGCCAGCAGCAATCAGGGGGGGAGCTATGGCTACACCTTC. Protein sequence: CASSNQGGSYGYTF. The whole variable domain, remainder taken from reference TRBV7-2 and TRBJ1-2, is GAGVSQSPSNKVTEKGKDVELRCDPISGHTALYWYRQSLGQGLEFLIYFQGNSAPDKSGLPSDRFSAERTGGSVSTLTIQRTQQEDSAVYLCASSNQGGSYGYTFGSGTRLTVV.

A note on this clonotype: A junction boundary mismatches the germline segment, possibly from a read error. The chain couples TRBV18 to TRBJ1-5, with a tentative D call TRBD1 (5 bases). This CDR3 is 14 amino acids long. Germline assignment: CDR1 KGHSH and CDR2 LQKENI. The CDR3 sequence: CANSPTTDYQPQHF. The CDR3 DNA follows: TGTGCCAACTCACCGACGACAGATTATCAGCCCCAGCATTTT.

This clonotype was counted at least ten times. The rearrangement uses TRBV12-3 or TRBV12-4 and TRBJ1-1, with 9 bases that match TRBD1. V dropped 8 bases and J dropped 0; count of bases not matched to a gene: 10. There are 16 residues in the CDR3. The CDR3 sequence: CASSLGQGPMNTEAFF. The DNA for the CDR3 is TGTGCCAGCTCACTTGGACAGGGGCCAATGAACACTGAAGCTTTCTTT.

The J gene is TRBJ1-1, the V gene TRBV12-3 or TRBV12-4; D might be TRBD1 (5 bases). There are 13 residues in the CDR3. Between the trimmed V and J ends, which lost 5 bases and 7 bases, there was a span of 14 bases. The CDR3 bases are TGTGCCAGCAGTGAGAGACGGGGGATTGAAGCTTTCTTT. Translated, it gives CASSERRGIEAFF.

The table lists this clonotype with many counts. This rearrangement joins TRBV7-2 to TRBJ1-5; D is unclear. The germline gives CDR1 SGHTA, CDR2 FQGNSA. CDR3 size: 15 residues. V shed 1 base and J shed 4 bases, with 11 bases lying between them. The CDR3 loop is CASSLDAGRNQPQHF. The CDR3 DNA follows: TGTGCCAGCAGCTTAGACGCGGGTCGGAATCAGCCCCAGCATTTT.

The sample holds many counts of this clonotype. The rearrangement joins TRBV7-2 to TRBJ2-4, with D unclear. The V gene lost 3 bases and the J gene lost 5 bases, with 11 bases spanning the gap. The germline gives CDR1 SGHTA, CDR2 FQGNSA. This CDR3 contains 14 residues. CDR3 residues: CASSLMRPQNIQYF. CDR3 in DNA: TGTGCCAGCAGCTTGATGAGGCCCCAAAACATTCAGTACTTC.

This clonotype has ten or more counts. The chain uses TRBV7-8 and TRBJ2-7, with 10 bases aligning to TRBD2. Unmatched junction bases numbered 14, after V lost 4 bases and J lost 5 bases. Per the germline V gene, CDR1 is SGHVS and CDR2 is FQNEAQ. CDR3 length: 17 residues. As DNA, the CDR3 is TGTGCCAGCAGCTCTACATGGACTAGCGGATTGTGGGACGAGCAGTACGTC. Translating it yields CASSSTWTSGLWDEQYV.

This clonotype was counted only a few times. The chain employs TRBV7-9 and TRBJ1-2; no definite D call. Per the germline V gene, CDR1 is SEHNR and CDR2 is FQNEAQ (reference sequence). This CDR3 comprises 13 residues. V was trimmed by 2 bases and J by 7 bases, leaving 11 bases between them. The CDR3 here is CASSLITYGGYTF. DNA of the CDR3: TGTGCCAGCAGCTTAATAACGTACGGTGGCTACACCTTC.

This clonotype was observed a few times. V usage is TRBV6-2 or TRBV6-3 and J usage is TRBJ2-2; no clear D gene. The germline V and J ends were trimmed by 4 bases and 10 bases, with 10 bases remaining between them. The CDR3 runs 12 residues. Germline V lookup: CDR1 MNHEY, CDR2 SVGEGT. The CDR3 here is CASSFGPEELFF. CDR3 DNA sequence: TGTGCCAGCAGTTTTGGGCCGGAGGAGCTGTTTTTT.

This clonotype was seen only once. The CDR3 loop reads CSARVAMPDTQYF. Written as DNA, the CDR3 is TGCAGTGCTAGAGTTGCTATGCCAGATACGCAGTATTTT. The chain recombines TRBV20-1 with TRBJ2-3, with no clear D. The V gene's germline CDR1 is DFQATT and CDR2 SNEGSKA (reference sequence). V was cut by 1 base and J by 4 bases, with 9 bases left in between. The CDR3 consists of 13 residues.

This clonotype was seen a few times. The chain recombines TRBV2 with TRBJ2-1; TRBD2 aligns across 7 bases. The trim removed 5 bases at V and 0 bases at J, leaving 1 base unmatched. The CDR3 length is 14 residues. From germline, CDR1 is SNHLY and CDR2 FYNNEI. CDR3 in DNA: TGTGCCAGCAGTAGGACTAGCTCCTACAATGAGCAGTTCTTC. Translation gives CASSRTSSYNEQFF.

This clonotype has just one count. The rearrangement links TRBV2 to TRBJ1-2, with D maybe TRBD1 (5 bases). Germline-derived CDR1 and CDR2 are SNHLY and FYNNEI. The CDR3 consists of 17 residues. V lost 2 bases and J 3 bases, leaving 19 bases between the germline ends. This CDR3 reads CASSELREGRRHYGYTF. Here the CDR3 DNA reads TGTGCCAGCAGTGAACTCCGGGAGGGACGGAGGCACTATGGCTACACCTTC. The full variable domain, with the rest looked up from reference TRBV2 and TRBJ1-2, is EPEVTQTPSHQVTQMGQEVILRCVPISNHLYFYWYRQILGQKVEFLVSFYNNEISEKSEIFDDQFSVERPDGSNFTLKIRSTKLEDSAMYFCASSELREGRRHYGYTFGSGTRLTVV.

This clonotype was recorded a few times. This chain links TRBV19 with TRBJ1-1, with 9 bases lining up with TRBD1. Trimming took 6 bases from V and 5 from J; bases not matched to a gene: 7. CDR3 length equals 14 residues. The germline CDR1 and CDR2 sequences are LNHDA and SQIVND (reference sequence). This CDR3 reads CASRIQGARTEAFF. CDR3 DNA: TGTGCCAGTAGAATACAGGGGGCGCGGACTGAAGCTTTCTTT.

The table lists this clonotype with a few counts. The chain uses TRBV15 and TRBJ2-7; D possibly corresponds to TRBD2 (6 bases). The CDR3 length is 13 residues. V was cut by 0 bases and J by 6 bases, with 9 bases left in between. Germline values: CDR1 LNHNV, CDR2 YYDKDF (reference sequence). The CDR3 DNA follows: TGTGCCACCAGCAGAGATTTGGGGGGCGAGCAGTACGTC. Translated: CATSRDLGGEQYV.

The chain links TRBV7-2 to TRBJ2-1; 7 bases agree with TRBD1. Germline values: CDR1 SGHTA, CDR2 FQGNSA. The CDR3 spans 14 residues. The trim removed 5 bases at V and 8 bases at J, leaving 9 bases unmatched. CDR3 in amino acids: CASSLYRGEDEQFF. The CDR3 coding sequence is TGTGCCAGCAGCCTATACAGGGGCGAGGATGAGCAGTTCTTC.

Turning to this clonotype: A much larger clone differs by one base, so this may be a read error. The rearrangement uses TRBV7-2 and TRBJ1-1, with D hard to call. V was clipped by 4 bases and J by 2 bases, with 23 bases between them. This CDR3 is 18 amino acids long. Germline V lookup: CDR1 SGHTA, CDR2 FQGNSA. CDR3: CASSSSRRRAKRNTEAFF. CDR3 sequence (DNA): TGTGCCAGCAGCTCTAGTAGGCGGAGGGCCAAGAGAAACACTGAAGCTTTCTTT.

The chain is built from TRBV2 and TRBJ2-1; 9 bases are a match to TRBD1. Trimming cost V 2 bases and J 14 bases; bases outside gene matches: 7. The CDR3 runs to 13 residues. The germline gives CDR1 SNHLY, CDR2 FYNNEI. As DNA, the CDR3 is TGTGCCAGCAGTGAACAGACCAGGACAGGGGAGTTCTTC. It yields the protein CASSEQTRTGEFF.